Each of the 29 T cell receptor beta chains below was sequenced from the same sample in a study of esophageal squamous cell carcinoma under preoperative chemotherapy. MiXCR, applied by TCRdb to the PCR reads, yields one record per CDR3 protein. The data contain some 30,000 distinct CDR3 sequences, around 49% of them singletons. Time point denoted: after preoperative PTX-NDP chemotherapy. This sample was obtained from a patient given preoperative chemotherapy. The receptors derive from a human donor with esophageal squamous cell carcinoma. The donor label of this sample is uncertain.

V gene TRBV7-2 combines with J gene TRBJ2-7, with D tentatively TRBD1 (5 bases). Per the germline V gene, CDR1 is SGHTA and CDR2 is FQGNSA. This CDR3 region has 15 residues. Trimming took 2 bases from V and 2 from J, leaving 13 bases between them. CDR3 coding DNA: TGTGCCAGCAGCTTACTGGGGCAAGGGCCCTACGAGCAGTACTTC. Translated, it gives CASSLLGQGPYEQYF.

To note about this clonotype: A junction boundary mismatches the germline segment, possibly from a read error. The V call is TRBV11-2, the J call TRBJ2-3; tentative D call: TRBD2 (7 bases). CDR1 is SGHAT, CDR2 FQNNGV, per germline. The CDR3 is 15 amino acids. For the CDR3, the DNA is TGTGCCAGCAGCGCGGGGGTGGGGGCCAAAAACATGCAGTATTTC. Amino acids: CASSAGVGAKNMQYF.

This chain connects TRBV27 to TRBJ2-5; D remains ambiguous. Trimming took 6 bases from V and 4 from J, leaving 9 bases between them. The CDR3 has 12 residues. Germline V lookup: CDR1 MNHEY, CDR2 SMNVEV (reference sequence). This CDR3 reads CASRGSRETQYF. The CDR3 DNA sequence: TGTGCCAGCAGGGGCTCTAGAGAGACCCAGTACTTC.

On this clonotype: The conserved phenylalanine or tryptophan is not found at the CDR3 terminus, so this likely reflects a read error. No DNA is shown, since the ends of the CDR3 on it are uncertain; the CDR3 is the one TCRdb lists. This chain links TRBV7-7 with TRBJ2-5; no DNA check was done on the table's D call, TRBD1. Germline V gene lookup returns CDR1 SSHAT and CDR2 FNYEAQ (reference sequence). The length of the CDR3 is 15 amino acids, counting both ends. Here the CDR3 reads CASSQRPGFPETQFL.

The table lists this clonotype with many counts. One base away lies a much larger clone, so this may be a sequencing read error. The V gene is TRBV7-2, the J gene TRBJ2-1; TRBD2 is a possible D gene (6 bases). CDR1 and CDR2 (germline): SGHTA, FQGNSA. V shed 1 base and J shed 13 bases, with 14 bases lying between them. The CDR3 extends over 13 amino acids. CDR3 bases: TGTGCCAGCAGCTTAGATGGACGGGGGACCCAGTTCTTC. Amino acids: CASSLDGRGTQFF.

This chain links TRBV7-6 with TRBJ2-7; D uncertain. The CDR3 has 14 residues. Per the germline V gene, CDR1 is SGHVS and CDR2 is FNYEAQ. V was trimmed by 1 base and J by 2 bases, leaving 9 bases between them. Here the CDR3 DNA reads TGTGCCAGCAGCTTAGGGGCAGGCGCCTACGAGCAGTACTTC. It codes for CASSLGAGAYEQYF.

The V and J genes are TRBV30 and TRBJ1-1; D remains ambiguous. Germline CDR1 is GTSNPN and CDR2 is SVGIG (reference sequence). V lost 3 bases, J lost 6 bases, and 11 bases lay in between. The CDR3 extends over 12 amino acids. The CDR3 DNA reads as TGTGCCTGGAGCAAGGTGAGGCCTGAAGCTTTCTTT. Translating it yields CAWSKVRPEAFF.

In this sample, this clonotype turned up a few times. A much larger clone lies a single base off, so this may be a read error. The chain's CDR3 is CASSDPSGGLQETQFF. The CDR3 DNA reads as TGTGCCAGCAGTGACCCTAGCGGGGGACTGCAAGAGACCCAGTTCTTC. The chain recombines TRBV6-2 or TRBV6-3 with TRBJ2-1; 10 positions match TRBD2. This CDR3 contains 16 residues. V shed 5 bases and J 13 bases; nucleotides not matched to a gene: 17. Germline lookup yields CDR1 MNHEY and CDR2 SVGEGT.

CDR3 sequence: CASRSIPDTEEQYF. The CDR3 DNA sequence: TGTGCCAGCAGATCTATCCCAGACACCGAGGAGCAGTATTTT. The rearrangement links TRBV7-2 to TRBJ2-3; no definite D call. V lost 6 bases and J 11 bases, leaving 21 bases between the germline ends. Germline V gives CDR1 SGHTA, CDR2 FQGNSA. CDR3 length equals 14 residues.

V gene TRBV12-3 or TRBV12-4 combines with J gene TRBJ1-2; D not resolved. V was shortened by 3 bases and J by 4 bases, with 6 bases between the two germline ends. There are 12 residues in the CDR3. CDR3 residues: CASSFLSYGYTF. CDR3 in DNA: TGTGCCAGCAGTTTTTTAAGCTATGGCTACACCTTC.

This chain links TRBV6-1 with TRBJ2-1; 13 bases agree with TRBD2. The germline gives CDR1 MNHNS, CDR2 SASEGT. V trimming: 6 bases; J trimming: 5 bases; junction bases outside the gene matches: 4. The CDR3 extends over 15 amino acids. The CDR3 DNA reads as TGTGCCAGCAGACTAGGACTAGCGGGGGACAATGAGCAGTTCTTC. Residues: CASRLGLAGDNEQFF.

This clonotype was counted a few times. The V and J genes are TRBV7-7 and TRBJ2-2, with D perhaps matching TRBD2 (6 bases). This CDR3 comprises 13 residues. In germline, CDR1 is SSHAT, CDR2 FNYEAQ (reference sequence). The DNA for the CDR3 is TGTGCTAGCTCCGGTAGCGGAACCGGGGAGCTGTTTTTT. Translated: CASSGSGTGELFF.

This clonotype is medium-sized (0.01 to 0.1%) by share. V gene TRBV12-3 or TRBV12-4 combines with J gene TRBJ2-1, with 9 positions matching TRBD2. With V trimmed by 1 base and J by 3 bases, 1 base remained unmatched. The CDR3 is made up of 15 amino acids. For the CDR3, the DNA is TGTGCCAGCAGTTTAGAACTAGCGGGCTACAATGAGCAGTTCTTC. Its protein is CASSLELAGYNEQFF.

The V call is TRBV18, the J call TRBJ2-1, with no clear D. Germline lookup yields CDR1 KGHSH and CDR2 LQKENI. V dropped 1 base and J dropped 8 bases, with 21 bases sitting between them. This CDR3 region has 17 residues. CDR3 DNA sequence: TGTGCCAGCTCACCACTCGCTCTATGGGCATATGGAGATGAGCAGTTCTTC. Translating gives CASSPLALWAYGDEQFF.

The sample holds a few counts of this clonotype. The chain employs TRBV11-1 and TRBJ2-3; D not resolved. V was clipped by 1 base and J by 1 base, with 9 bases between them. The CDR3 totals 15 residues. Germline lookup yields CDR1 SGHAT and CDR2 FQDESV (reference sequence). The CDR3 DNA reads TGTGCCAGCAGCTTAGGCCTACAAGGCACAGATACGCAGTATTTT. This gives the protein CASSLGLQGTDTQYF.

This clonotype appeared many times. The gene calls are TRBV7-2 and TRBJ1-2, with 9 bases identical to TRBD1. The germline CDR1 and CDR2 sequences are SGHTA and FQGNSA. The CDR3 runs 16 residues. V shed 5 bases and J 7 bases; nucleotides not matched to a gene: 14. The DNA for the CDR3 is TGTGCCAGCAGCCTCGGTAGGGGACAGGGTTCGGGTGGCTACACCTTC. It translates to CASSLGRGQGSGGYTF.

In regard to this clonotype: A read error may produce the germline difference seen at one junction end. The gene calls are TRBV7-6 and TRBJ2-6; 8 bases are a match to TRBD1. Germline CDR1 is SGHVS and CDR2 is FNYEAQ. The CDR3 contains 16 residues. DNA for the CDR3: TGTGCCAGCAGCCAGGACAGGGCCTCTGGCGCCAACGTCCAGTCTTTC. Protein product: CASSQDRASGANVQSF.

A word on this clonotype: The junction departs from germline at one end; a sequencing error may be responsible. The chain joins TRBV7-7 to TRBJ2-2, with 9 bases identical to TRBD1. CDR1 and CDR2 from the germline V gene are SSHAT and FNYEAQ (reference sequence). The CDR3 covers 17 residues. As DNA, the CDR3 is TGTGCTAGCAGCTGGCACTCCGGGACAGGGTGCGCCGAGACGCTGTTTTTT. Protein product: CASSWHSGTGCAETLFF. Combining the CDR3 with reference TRBV7-7 and TRBJ2-2 gives the whole variable domain GAGVSQSPRYKVTKRGQDVTLRCDPISSHATLYWYQQALGQGPEFLTYFNYEAQPDKSGLPSDRFSAERPEGSISTLTIQRTEQRDSAMYRCASSWHSGTGCAETLFFGEGSRLTVL.

The chain recombines TRBV6-2 or TRBV6-3 with TRBJ2-1; 7 bases match TRBD2. The J call may be mistaken, given a closer DNA end match to TRBJ2-5. The germline V gene has CDR1 MNHEY and CDR2 SVGEGT. CDR3 length: 17 residues. CDR3 loop: CASSYGRPSGYQETQYF. In DNA form, the CDR3 reads TGTGCCAGCAGTTACGGTCGGCCTAGCGGATACCAAGAGACCCAGTACTTC.

This chain joins TRBV28 and TRBJ2-3; no firm D call. The CDR3 consists of 17 residues. Germline loops: CDR1 MDHEN, CDR2 SYDVKM. Trimming stripped 3 bases from V and 2 bases from J, with 18 bases between. The CDR3 loop reads CASSFHKTSWDTDTQYF. The DNA of the CDR3 is TGTGCCAGCAGTTTCCACAAGACCTCCTGGGACACAGATACGCAGTATTTT.

As regards this clonotype: The missing conserved phenylalanine or tryptophan at the end of this CDR3 makes a read error likely. The limits of the CDR3 on the DNA are not certain, so only TCRdb's listed CDR3 is given. The gene calls are TRBV6-1 and TRBJ2-2. Inclusive of both ends, the CDR3 amounts to 11 amino acids. CDR1 MNHNS and CDR2 SASEGT come from the germline V gene. This CDR3 is CASVGTGALYL.

This chain joins TRBV7-2 and TRBJ2-6; no definite D call. The CDR3 consists of 16 residues. Germline loops: CDR1 SGHTA, CDR2 FQGNSA. Trimming removed 5 bases at V and 0 bases at J, with 11 bases between. DNA of the CDR3: TGTGCCAGCAGCCCCGGACGGTTCTCTGGGGCCAACGTCCTGACTTTC. It yields the protein CASSPGRFSGANVLTF.

The chain joins TRBV12-3 or TRBV12-4 to TRBJ2-1; D not certain. The better agreement between TRBJ2-7 and the DNA end casts doubt on the J call. The CDR3 contains 11 residues. Written as DNA, the CDR3 is TGTGCCAGCAGGTATCGCAATGAGCAGTACTTC. Translation gives CASRYRNEQYF.

The sample holds one count of this clonotype. The gene calls are TRBV28 and TRBJ2-4, with D perhaps assigned TRBD1 or TRBD2 (5 bases each). This CDR3 comprises 15 residues. CDR1 MDHEN and CDR2 SYDVKM come from the germline V gene. CDR3 sequence (DNA): TGTGGCCGCAGCCCGGGGCTGAGAGCCAAAAACACGCAGTACTTC. Protein sequence: CGRSPGLRAKNTQYF.

The chain is built from TRBV5-6 and TRBJ2-1; 12 nucleotides align to TRBD2. J was trimmed by 1 base and V by 1 base; bases with no gene match: 6. This CDR3 is built from 18 residues. Germline V lookup: CDR1 SGHDT, CDR2 YYEEEE. CDR3 in DNA: TGTGCCAGCAGCTTGTCTAGCGGGGGGGCGGTTTCCTACAATGAGCAGTTCTTC. Its protein product is CASSLSSGGAVSYNEQFF. The full variable domain, rest sourced from reference TRBV5-6 and TRBJ2-1, is DAGVTQSPTHLIKTRGQQVTLRCSPKSGHDTVSWYQQALGQGPQFIFQYYEEEERQRGNFPDRFSGHQFPNYSSELNVNALLLGDSALYLCASSLSSGGAVSYNEQFFGPGTRLTVL.

The chain employs TRBV28 and TRBJ2-7, with TRBD1 matching 7 bases. The CDR3 contains 14 residues. J gave up 7 bases and V 5 bases, and 11 bases lay outside the gene matches. Germline CDR1 and CDR2: MDHEN and SYDVKM. The CDR3 protein is CASSPIDRVAEQYF. The CDR3, as DNA: TGTGCCAGCAGTCCAATCGACAGGGTTGCAGAGCAGTACTTC.

Comment on this clonotype: The missing conserved phenylalanine or tryptophan at the end of this CDR3 makes a read error likely. The limits of the CDR3 on the DNA are not certain, so only TCRdb's listed CDR3 is given. V gene TRBV7-2 combines with J gene TRBJ2-6; the D call of TRBD2 is as the table states it, not checked on the DNA. Germline CDR1 SGHTA, CDR2 FQGNSA. From its first to its last residue, the CDR3 has 8 amino acids. The CDR3: CASSLGLA.

This clonotype was seen repeatedly, ten times or more. The chain has TRBV6-2 or TRBV6-3 and TRBJ2-7; D gene uncertain. V gave up 8 bases and J gave up 3 bases, with 11 bases separating them. Germline CDR1 is MNHEY and CDR2 is SVGEGT. The CDR3 length is 12 residues. In DNA form, the CDR3 reads TGTGCCAGCGGAGAGCTCCGCTACGAGCAGTACTTC. Its protein is CASGELRYEQYF.

V is TRBV10-3 and J is TRBJ2-1; weak D call: TRBD1 (6 bases). V was trimmed by 10 bases and J by 12 bases, leaving 22 bases between them. The CDR3 contains 13 residues. Germline CDR1 and CDR2: ENHRY and SYGVKD. The CDR3 is CATSTGSRQGQFF. The CDR3 region has the DNA TGTGCCACCAGCACAGGGTCTCGTCAGGGGCAGTTCTTC.